Reported below is one T cell receptor (beta chain). Antigen: not known. CDR3 length equals 15 residues. Trimming removed 2 bases from V and 10 bases from J, with 18 bases in between. The record originates from a study of post-analysis software for immune sequencing data. Study-wide points: Four or five TRBV segments, TRBV5-6, TRBV5-1 and TRBV20-1 among them, were found more frequent in patients than controls. Significantly decreased normalized Chao1 diversity was recorded for multiple sclerosis patients relative to controls.

Sequencing libraries made from TCR beta cDNA carried unique molecular identifiers. TCRdb redid the calling of the PCR reads with MiXCR, one entry per CDR3 protein. In the table there are 550,000 to 700,000 distinct CDR3 sequences, about 44% of which are singletons. The chain is built from TRBV12-3 or TRBV12-4 and TRBJ2-1; D is tentatively TRBD1 or TRBD2 (5 bases each). The sequencing input was blood. The receptor comes from a girl aged 5 to 17 with multiple sclerosis. The CDR3 reads CASSLKRSLTGEQFF. The CDR3, as DNA: TGTGCCAGCAGTTTAAAGCGGTCCCTTACAGGAGAGCAGTTCTTC.